This T cell receptor beta chain appears in the sequencing data of a study of cytotoxic CD8 clonotypes in ibrutinib-treated CLL. For the study at large: Included were approximately ten relapsed/refractory and about 14 treatment-naive patients, of whom fewer than 18 were IGHV unmutated. Outcomes included approximately 24 partial and 2 complete responses; after median roughly 66 months, roughly 15 stayed remitted and 12 progressed. Regarding the study as a whole: Measured clonality at baseline was greater than in age-matched healthy donors and tracked with circulating CD8+ T-cell counts.

Clones were read by immunoSEQ multiplex PCR, and TCRdb kept only the in-frame ones, dropping some. The sample carries about 200,000 clones, 55% to 85% recorded once. As to this clone: Its antigen is currently unknown.

This CDR3 is built from 15 residues. V was clipped by 7 bases and J by 7 bases; unmatched bases: 12. The germline V gene has CDR1 LNHNV and CDR2 YYDKDF (reference sequence). The authors obtained approximately 2.2 micrograms of genomic DNA from cryopreserved PBMCs for TCR beta libraries. The TCR sequence derives from a human donor with chronic lymphocytic leukemia. Here the sequenced sample was PBMCs, taken after 24 months of ibrutinib treatment. This chain joins TRBV15 and TRBJ1-4; 7 bases map to TRBD1. CDR3 DNA sequence: TGTGCCACCAAAAGGGAGGGGGCGCAGGGTGAAAAACTGTTTTTT. Its protein product is CATKREGAQGEKLFF.